The source of this T cell receptor (beta chain) is a study of blood T cells in healthy people across ages. Broader study findings: Unsorted PBMC material precluded a definitive naive versus antigen-experienced comparison. Donor CMV status, an unknown factor, possibly confounded changes in expanded clonotypes.

As concerns this clonotype: Its matching antigen is unknown.

The donors, all healthy, were Caucasians living in Russia, aged 6 to 90. Germline CDR1 and CDR2: DFQATT and SNEGSKA (reference sequence). V was pared by 2 bases and J by 9 bases, with 11 bases between. The CDR3 is 13 amino acids. It was with a sample-barcoded 5' primer and a J-beta primer mix that a second PCR of roughly 7 to 12 cycles was run. Every single cDNA molecule received a tag from a template-switch adaptor with 12 random nucleotides. TCRdb re-analysed the 5' RACE reads in MiXCR, keeping a single row per CDR3 protein. The repertoire consists of some 800,000 distinct CDR3 sequences, with around 43% occurring once and the leading ten covering around 21%.

Sequenced sample: blood. The receptor's source is a man between 60 and 75 years old in good health. The chain links TRBV20-1 to TRBJ1-6; D is undetermined. DNA of the CDR3: TGCAGTGCTAGAAGTTTGAGGGTTTCACCCCTCCACTTT. This gives the protein CSARSLRVSPLHF.